This T cell receptor beta chain emerged from a study of OX40 agonist ivuxolimab in advanced cancers. Overall study: One hepatocellular carcinoma and a couple of cutaneous melanoma patients partially responded. Points from the study as a whole: Clonal expansion was among the lowest in partial responders at 0.1-3.0 mg/kg, especially CD8+.

In the case of this clone: Its target is unknown.

The repertoire was sequenced with immunoSEQ multiplex PCR; TCRdb's copy has only in-frame clones and lacks some. The profile shows 73,000 or so clones, 86% of them singletons. V was pared by 6 bases and J by 4 bases, with 6 bases of the junction left unmatched. The CDR3 has 16 residues. Germline V CDR1 and CDR2: LNHDA, SQIVND (reference sequence). The specimen was CD4+ or CD8+ T cells sorted from blood, collected in a trial of the OX40 agonist ivuxolimab. The V and J genes are TRBV19 and TRBJ2-3, with TRBD2 identical over 14 bases. The origin of this receptor is an adult with an advanced solid tumor such as melanoma, head and neck, liver or kidney cancer. The CDR3 is CASRLTSGRVPDTQYF. The CDR3 DNA sequence: TGTGCCAGTAGGTTGACTAGCGGGAGGGTCCCAGATACGCAGTATTTT.